Below are 14 T cell receptor beta chains sequenced from a single sample in a study of PD-L1 blockade in urothelial cancer. Profiling relied on immunoSEQ multiplex PCR, and the TCRdb table lists in-frame clones only, not all of them. The table includes 15,000 to 20,000 clones, about four fifths detected once. Time point indicated: peripheral blood 6 weeks after treatment start. The material sequenced was PBMCs, taken around atezolizumab (anti-PD-L1) treatment. Receptors were obtained from a man aged 45-65 years with urothelial cancer.

The rearrangement uses TRBV9 and TRBJ2-1; unclear D gene. The germline V and J ends were trimmed by 4 bases and 0 bases, with 20 bases remaining between them. The CDR3 is 18 residues long. Germline V gene data show CDR1 as SGDLS and CDR2 as YYNGEE. In DNA, the CDR3 is TGTGCCAGCAGCATCCCTTTAGTAGCTGAGAGCTCCTACAATGAGCAGTTCTTC. Translation gives CASSIPLVAESSYNEQFF.

This clone was counted once. This chain connects TRBV5-1 to TRBJ1-2; a possible D gene is TRBD1 (5 bases). CDR1 and CDR2 (germline): SGHRS, YFSETQ. V shed 2 bases and J shed 4 bases, with 15 bases lying between them. The CDR3 consists of 15 residues. This CDR3 is CASSFGRGSIYGYTF. In nucleotides, the CDR3 is TGCGCCAGCAGCTTTGGAAGGGGTTCCATCTATGGCTACACCTTC.

The rearrangement links TRBV5-1 to TRBJ2-5, with 9 nucleotides matching TRBD2. Germline-derived CDR1 and CDR2 are SGHRS and YFSETQ. CDR3 length equals 14 residues. The ends lost 3 bases at V and 5 bases at J; junction bases unmatched: 5. In DNA, the CDR3 is TGCGCCAGCAGCTCCGGGACTAGCAGGGAGACCCAGTACTTC. It translates to CASSSGTSRETQYF.

This chain joins TRBV5-1 and TRBJ2-1; D is possibly TRBD2 (5 bases). Germline lookup yields CDR1 SGHRS and CDR2 YFSETQ. The CDR3 loop spans 17 amino acids. Trimming removed 0 bases from V and 6 bases from J, with 19 bases in between. The DNA for the CDR3 is TGCGCCAGCAGCTTGGCCCGGGCCCCCGGGGAGAGCAATGAGCAGTTCTTC. The encoded protein is CASSLARAPGESNEQFF.

V usage is TRBV28 and J usage is TRBJ1-1; D gene unclear. CDR3 size: 13 residues. Trimming removed 4 bases at V and 6 bases at J, with 12 bases between. Germline CDR1 is MDHEN and CDR2 is SYDVKM. The CDR3 region is CASSSLVPAEAFF. The CDR3 DNA sequence: TGTGCCAGCAGTTCACTCGTTCCCGCTGAAGCTTTCTTT.

The genes are TRBV7-9 and TRBJ1-1; D gene unclear. The CDR3 is 14 amino acids. The germline V and J ends were trimmed by 0 bases and 1 base, with 6 bases remaining between them. Germline loops: CDR1 SEHNR, CDR2 FQNEAQ (reference sequence). The CDR3 spells CASSLAGWNTEAFF. CDR3 nucleotide sequence: TGTGCCAGCAGCTTAGCCGGGTGGAACACTGAAGCTTTCTTT.

The rearrangement joins TRBV2 to TRBJ2-7; D possibly corresponds to TRBD2 (5 bases). V shed 6 bases and J shed 3 bases, with 12 bases lying between them. Germline V gene lookup returns CDR1 SNHLY and CDR2 FYNNEI. The CDR3 totals 13 residues. CDR3 amino acids: CASSSRVDYEQYV. The DNA for the CDR3 is TGTGCCAGCAGCTCGCGGGTAGACTACGAGCAGTACGTC.

This chain joins TRBV4-1 and TRBJ2-2; TRBD2 matches 9 bases. CDR1 MGHRA and CDR2 YSYEKL come from the germline V gene. Trimming removed 0 bases from V and 5 bases from J; junction bases left unmatched: 13. The CDR3 length is 19 residues. The DNA of the CDR3 is TGCGCCAGCAGCCAAGAATCCGGTAGCGGGAGAAGGCGTACCGGGGAGCTGTTTTTT. It specifies CASSQESGSGRRRTGELFF.

The chain carries TRBV10-1 and TRBJ2-6; D gene ambiguous. CDR1 is WNHNN and CDR2 is SYGVQD in the germline V gene (reference sequence). The CDR3 has 13 amino acids. V was clipped by 6 bases and J by 4 bases, with 7 bases between them. Here the CDR3 DNA reads TGCGCCAGCAGCCCAGGAGGGGCCAACGTCCTGACTTTC. Translation gives CASSPGGANVLTF.

V and J are TRBV5-5 and TRBJ2-7, with D perhaps TRBD1 (6 bases). The CDR3 is made up of 13 amino acids. Trimming cost V 0 bases and J 5 bases, with 9 bases left between them. CDR1 is SGHKS, CDR2 YYEKEE, per germline (reference sequence). Written as DNA, the CDR3 is TGTGCCAGCAGCTTGGCCACAGGGAACGAGCAGTACTTC. Amino acid sequence: CASSLATGNEQYF.

CDR3 residues: CASSPRPGGGAGNEQFF. For the CDR3, the DNA is TGCGCCAGCAGCCCGCGCCCGGGCGGGGGGGCCGGCAATGAGCAGTTCTTC. The genes are TRBV5-1 and TRBJ2-1, with 9 bases that match TRBD2. After removal of 4 bases from V and 6 bases from J, the junction contained 14 bases not matched to a gene. Germline V lookup: CDR1 SGHRS, CDR2 YFSETQ. The CDR3 extends over 17 amino acids.

The rearrangement joins TRBV11-2 to TRBJ1-1; the match to TRBD1 covers 9 bases. V was pared by 4 bases and J by 0 bases, with 15 bases of the junction left unmatched. CDR3 size: 19 residues. Germline CDR1 SGHAT, CDR2 FQNNGV. The CDR3 sequence is CASSSPLGQGTSMNTEAFF. In DNA, the CDR3 is TGTGCCAGCAGCTCGCCACTCGGACAGGGGACCTCAATGAACACTGAAGCTTTCTTT. Combining the CDR3 with reference TRBV11-2 and TRBJ1-1 gives the whole variable domain EAGVAQSPRYKIIEKRQSVAFWCNPISGHATLYWYQQILGQGPKLLIQFQNNGVVDDSQLPKDRFSAERLKGVDSTLKIQPAKLEDSAVYLCASSSPLGQGTSMNTEAFFGQGTRLTVV.

The chain links TRBV20-1 to TRBJ2-5, with 9 positions matching TRBD1. The CDR3 totals 10 residues. Germline-derived CDR1 and CDR2 are DFQATT and SNEGSKA (reference sequence). The trim removed 7 bases at V and 10 bases at J, leaving 4 bases unmatched. CDR3 sequence: CSGGDRVQYF. The CDR3 nucleotides are TGCAGTGGAGGGGACAGGGTCCAGTACTTC.

The chain couples TRBV9 to TRBJ1-1, with 8 positions matching TRBD1. Germline assignment: CDR1 SGDLS and CDR2 YYNGEE. V lost 4 bases to trimming and J lost 3 bases; unmatched junction nucleotides: 8. This CDR3 has 15 residues. The CDR3 is CASSITGTGDTEAFF. The CDR3 DNA reads TGTGCCAGCAGCATAACAGGGACAGGAGACACTGAAGCTTTCTTT.